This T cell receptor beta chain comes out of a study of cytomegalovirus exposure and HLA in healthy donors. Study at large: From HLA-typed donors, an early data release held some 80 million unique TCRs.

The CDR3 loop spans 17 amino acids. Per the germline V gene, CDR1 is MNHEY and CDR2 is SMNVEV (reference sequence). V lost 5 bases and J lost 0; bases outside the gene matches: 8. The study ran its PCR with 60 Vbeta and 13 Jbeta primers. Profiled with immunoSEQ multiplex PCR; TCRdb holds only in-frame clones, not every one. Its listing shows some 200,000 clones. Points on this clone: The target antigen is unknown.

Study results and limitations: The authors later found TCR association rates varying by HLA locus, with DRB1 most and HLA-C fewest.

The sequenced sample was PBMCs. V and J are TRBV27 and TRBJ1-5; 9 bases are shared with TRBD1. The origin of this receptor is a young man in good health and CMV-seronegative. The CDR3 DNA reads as TGTGCCAGCAGTACCGGGACAGGGAGGGATAGCAATCAGCCCCAGCATTTT. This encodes CASSTGTGRDSNQPQHF.